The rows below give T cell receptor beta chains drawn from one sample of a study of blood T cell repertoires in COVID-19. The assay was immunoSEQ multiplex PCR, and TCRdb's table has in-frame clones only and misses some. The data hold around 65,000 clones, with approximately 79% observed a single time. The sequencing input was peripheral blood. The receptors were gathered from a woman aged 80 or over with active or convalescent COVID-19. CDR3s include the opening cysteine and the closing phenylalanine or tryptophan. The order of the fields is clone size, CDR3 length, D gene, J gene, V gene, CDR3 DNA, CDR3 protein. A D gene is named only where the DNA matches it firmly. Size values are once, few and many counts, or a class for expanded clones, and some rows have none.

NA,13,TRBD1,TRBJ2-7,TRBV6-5,TGTGCCAGCAGCCGGGACAGGGCTTTTGAGCAGTACTTC,CASSRDRAFEQYF
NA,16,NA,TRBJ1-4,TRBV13,TGTGCCAGCAGCCCTTACAGCGGGGGAGGCGATGAAAAACTGTTTTTT,CASSPYSGGGDEKLFF
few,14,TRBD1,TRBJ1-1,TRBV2,TGTGCCAGCAAAGAACAGGGGAGTAACACTGAAGCTTTCTTT,CASKEQGSNTEAFF
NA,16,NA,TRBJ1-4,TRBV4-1,TGCGCCAGCAGCAAAGCTATCGAGTCAACTAATGAAAAACTGTTTTTT,CASSKAIESTNEKLFF
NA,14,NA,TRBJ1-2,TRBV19,TGTGCCAGTAGTTATCAGACAGAGAACTATGGCTACACCTTC,CASSYQTENYGYTF
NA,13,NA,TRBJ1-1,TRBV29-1,TGCAGCGCCGCGCCGACAGTTCGTACTGAAGCTTTCTTT,CSAAPTVRTEAFF
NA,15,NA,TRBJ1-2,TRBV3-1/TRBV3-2,TGTGCCAGCAGCTCTGAGGGCAGCAGGATCTATGGCTACACCTTC,CASSSEGSRIYGYTF
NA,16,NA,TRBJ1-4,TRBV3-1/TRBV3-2,TGTGCCAGCAGCCAAGCGGGGGGTACATTCAATGAAAAACTGTTTTTT,CASSQAGGTFNEKLFF
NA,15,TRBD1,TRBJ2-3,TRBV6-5,TGTGCCAGCAGTACTAACAGGGGGCAGACAGATACGCAGTATTTT,CASSTNRGQTDTQYF
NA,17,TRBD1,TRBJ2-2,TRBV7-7,TGTGCCAGCAGCTTGAACCTGGACAGGGGACGGACCGGGGAGCTGTTTTTT,CASSLNLDRGRTGELFF
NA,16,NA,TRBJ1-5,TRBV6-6,TGTGCCAGCATGTCGTCAGGGGCGTCCTTGGATCAGCCCCAGCATTTT,CASMSSGASLDQPQHF
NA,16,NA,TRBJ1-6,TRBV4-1,TGCGCCAGCAGCCAAGATACGGCGGCCTATAATTCACCCCTCCACTTT,CASSQDTAAYNSPLHF
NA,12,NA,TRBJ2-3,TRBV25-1,TGTGCCAGCAGTGGGCTTACAGATACGCAGTATTTT,CASSGLTDTQYF
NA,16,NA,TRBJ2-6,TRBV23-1,TGCGCCAGCAGTCAATCCGTCCTCTCTGGGGCCAACGTCCTGACTTTC,CASSQSVLSGANVLTF
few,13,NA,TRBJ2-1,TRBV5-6,TGTGCCAGCAGCTCGGGAGCAACCAATGAGCAGTTCTTC,CASSSGATNEQFF
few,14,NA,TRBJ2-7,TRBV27,TGTGCCAGCAGTTTACGGCCACGGGCCTACGAGCAGTACTTC,CASSLRPRAYEQYF
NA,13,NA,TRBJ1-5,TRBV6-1,TGTGCCAGCAGTGAAAACAGCCCATGGCCCCAGCATTTT,CASSENSPWPQHF
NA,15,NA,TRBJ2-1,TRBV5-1,TGCGCCAGCAGCAGACAGGATTACTCCTACAATGAGCAGTTCTTC,CASSRQDYSYNEQFF
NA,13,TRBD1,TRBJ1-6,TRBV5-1,TGCGCCAGTCGCCAGGGACAGAATTCACCCCTCCACTTT,CASRQGQNSPLHF
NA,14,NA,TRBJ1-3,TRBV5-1,TGCGCCAGCAGCTTTGCGGGGGCAGAAAACACCATATATTTT,CASSFAGAENTIYF
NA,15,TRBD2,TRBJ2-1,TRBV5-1,TGCGCCAGCACGGGGAGGACTAGCGACTACAATGAGCAGTTCTTC,CASTGRTSDYNEQFF
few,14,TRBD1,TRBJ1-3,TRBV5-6,TGTGCCAGCAGCTCGACAGGGTCTGGAAACACCATATATTTT,CASSSTGSGNTIYF
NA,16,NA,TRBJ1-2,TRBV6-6,TGTGCCAGCACCGGACTCGGGCATAGGTTCGACTATGGCTACACCTTC,CASTGLGHRFDYGYTF
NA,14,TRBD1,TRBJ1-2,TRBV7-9,TGTGCCAGCAGCCTGGACAGGGGCTATTTTGGCTACACCTTC,CASSLDRGYFGYTF
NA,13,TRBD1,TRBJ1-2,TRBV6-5,TGTGCCAGCAGTTCAGGGGGTAACTATGGCTACACCTTC,CASSSGGNYGYTF
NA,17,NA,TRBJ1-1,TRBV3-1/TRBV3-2,TGTGCCAGCAGCCCCCAACGGGGGGGGGCAAGCAACACTGAAGCTTTCTTT,CASSPQRGGASNTEAFF
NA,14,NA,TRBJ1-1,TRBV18,TGTGCCAGCTGGAGGGGAGGGCGATACACTGAAGCTTTCTTT,CASWRGGRYTEAFF
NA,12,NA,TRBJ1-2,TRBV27,TGTGCCAGCCCCTCTCCCTATTATGGCTACACCTTC,CASPSPYYGYTF
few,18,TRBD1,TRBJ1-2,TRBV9,TGTGCCAGCAGCGCGGACCCGACTGATGGGACAGGCAAAGATGGCTACACCTTC,CASSADPTDGTGKDGYTF
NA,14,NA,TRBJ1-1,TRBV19,TGTGCCAGTAGTATAGTCGCAGGCAACACTGAAGCTTTCTTT,CASSIVAGNTEAFF
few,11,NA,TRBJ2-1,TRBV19,TGTGCCACCACATTGGACAATGAGCAGTTCTTC,CATTLDNEQFF
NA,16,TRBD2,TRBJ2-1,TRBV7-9,TGTGCCAGCAGCCCCCCTGGACTAGCGGGAACCAGCGAGCAGTTCTTC,CASSPPGLAGTSEQFF
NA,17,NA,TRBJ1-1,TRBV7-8,TGTGCCAGCAGCCTTTGGGACATCCGTAGGCCGAACACTGAAGCTTTCTTT,CASSLWDIRRPNTEAFF
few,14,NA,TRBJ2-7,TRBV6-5,TGTGCCAGCAGCGGAATCTCCGGAGCCGACGAGCAGTACTTC,CASSGISGADEQYF
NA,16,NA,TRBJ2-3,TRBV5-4,TGTGCCAGCAGCCTCGGATCGAGCGGTGGCACAGATACGCAGTATTTT,CASSLGSSGGTDTQYF
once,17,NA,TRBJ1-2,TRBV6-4,TGTGCCAGCAGCCCGACAGGCGACGCCCCTATGGGGTATGGCTACACCTTC,CASSPTGDAPMGYGYTF
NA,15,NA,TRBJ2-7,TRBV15,TGTGCCACCAGCAGAGATATGGGGCGCTCCTACGAGCAGTACTTC,CATSRDMGRSYEQYF
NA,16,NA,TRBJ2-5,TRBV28,TGTGCCAGCAGTTTAGGGGTCGCGGGGCTCCAAGAGACCCAGTACTTC,CASSLGVAGLQETQYF
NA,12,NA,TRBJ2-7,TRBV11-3,TGTGCCAGCTTTCCTGGCGGCTACGAGCAGTACTTC,CASFPGGYEQYF
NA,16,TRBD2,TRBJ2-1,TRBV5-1,TGCGCCAGCAGCTTATCAGCGGGGGGCCAATACAATGAGCAGTTCTTC,CASSLSAGGQYNEQFF
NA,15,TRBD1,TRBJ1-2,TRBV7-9,TGTGCCAGCAGCTTATCTTCAGGGGGCCTCTATGGCTACACCTTC,CASSLSSGGLYGYTF
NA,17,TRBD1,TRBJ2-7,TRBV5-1,TGCGCCAGCAGTTCCGGGCCCCCGACAGGGGGCTCCTACGAGCAGTACTTC,CASSSGPPTGGSYEQYF
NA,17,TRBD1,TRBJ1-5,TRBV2,TGTGCCAGCAGTGCGGGGACAGCTTCTTATAGCAATCAGCCCCAGCATTTT,CASSAGTASYSNQPQHF
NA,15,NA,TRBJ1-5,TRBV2,TGTGCCAGCAGTGAGACTACCATAGGATATCAGCCCCAGCATTTT,CASSETTIGYQPQHF
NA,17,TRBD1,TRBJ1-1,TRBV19,TGTGCCAGTAGTAAGTACCCACCGGGACAGGGGTTCACTGAAGCTTTCTTT,CASSKYPPGQGFTEAFF
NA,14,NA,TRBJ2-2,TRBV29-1,TGCAGCGTTAGGACAAGGCTCAACACCGGGGAGCTGTTTTTT,CSVRTRLNTGELFF